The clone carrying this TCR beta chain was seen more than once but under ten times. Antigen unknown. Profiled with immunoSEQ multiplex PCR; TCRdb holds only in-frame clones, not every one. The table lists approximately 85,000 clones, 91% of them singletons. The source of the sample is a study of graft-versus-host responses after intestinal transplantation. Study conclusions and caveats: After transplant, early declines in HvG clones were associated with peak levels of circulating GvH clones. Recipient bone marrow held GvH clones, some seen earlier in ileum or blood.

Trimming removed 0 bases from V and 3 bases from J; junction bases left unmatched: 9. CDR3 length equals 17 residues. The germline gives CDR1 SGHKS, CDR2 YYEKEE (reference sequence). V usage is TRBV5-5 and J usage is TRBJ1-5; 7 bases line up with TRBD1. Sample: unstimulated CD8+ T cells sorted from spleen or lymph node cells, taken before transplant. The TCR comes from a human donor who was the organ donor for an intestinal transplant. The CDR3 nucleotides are TGTGCCAGCAGCTTGGGACTGCCGGGACAGACCAATCAGCCCCAGCATTTT. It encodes CASSLGLPGQTNQPQHF.